This TCR beta chain was obtained from a study of spatial heterogeneity in lung cancer. Every cDNA TCR molecule received its own unique molecular identifier. MiXCR, run by TCRdb on the 5' RACE reads, gives a single entry per CDR3 protein. The table shows some 7,000 distinct CDR3 sequences, with approximately 15% occurring only once. Study-level results: Counts of expanded intratumoral alpha and beta TCRs tracked tumor mutation counts. Counts of ubiquitous and regional expanded TCRs tracked ubiquitous and regional nonsynonymous mutations, respectively.

Time point defined: sample taken at primary tumor resection. The sequenced material consisted of unsorted whole RNA from tumor, nontumor lung or frozen PBMC. In its sample, this clonotype was seen many times. What it recognizes is unknown. This beta chain is a stray read from a library made for alpha chains; its abundance is not meaningful. The TCR was taken from a male donor with early-stage non-small cell lung cancer. The source was lung tumor tissue, collected at surgery.

The CDR3 sequence: CASSQGGRNQPQHF. CDR3 nucleotides: TGTGCCAGCAGCCAAGGGGGACGCAATCAGCCCCAGCATTTT. The chain is built from TRBV13 and TRBJ1-5; TRBD1 might be the D (6 bases). Per the germline V gene, CDR1 is PRHDT and CDR2 is FYEKMQ (reference sequence). The CDR3 is made up of 14 amino acids. V lost 5 bases to trimming and J lost 2 bases, with 10 bases between them. The full variable domain, in which reference TRBV13 and TRBJ1-5 provide the parts outside the CDR3, is AAGVIQSPRHLIKEKRETATLKCYPIPRHDTVYWYQQGPGQDPQFLISFYEKMQSDKGSIPDRFSAQQFSDYHSELNMSSLELGDSALYFCASSQGGRNQPQHFGDGTRLSIL.